This T cell receptor (beta chain) was documented in a study of radiotherapy plus CTLA-4 blockade in lung cancer. Study-wide results and limits: Subsequent to radiotherapy plus ipilimumab, tumor-derived TCR clones underwent expansion in blood.

Profiled with immunoSEQ multiplex PCR; TCRdb holds only in-frame clones, not every one. The data show tens of thousands of clones, 77% seen once. Details on this clone: What it binds is unknown.

Patients had chemo-refractory metastatic non-small-cell lung cancer and received focal radiation plus CTLA-4 blockade that used ipilimumab. Specimen: peripheral blood, collected from a patient treated with radiotherapy plus ipilimumab. This receptor was identified in a human donor with non-small cell lung cancer who had a partial response to radiotherapy plus ipilimumab.

The CDR3 loop reads CAWSVDRGYTDTQYF. In DNA form, the CDR3 reads TGTGCCTGGAGTGTAGACAGGGGATACACAGATACGCAGTATTTT. This sequence joins TRBV30 and TRBJ2-3; TRBD1 aligns across 8 bases. The V gene end was trimmed by 0 bases and the J gene end by 2 bases; junction bases not matched to a gene: 4. CDR3 size: 15 residues. Germline V gene lookup returns CDR1 GTSNPN and CDR2 SVGIG (reference sequence).